This is a list of T cell receptor beta chains from one sample in a study of regulatory T cells in long-lasting Graves disease. MiXCR was run by TCRdb on the multiplex PCR reads, yielding one entry per CDR3 protein. The table has some 460,000 distinct CDR3 sequences, 15% to 20% seen once. These records were also assigned to another study, of T cells in Graves' hyperthyroidism and ophthalmopathy.

The source material was peripheral blood mononuclear cells (PBMCs), sampled at new diagnosis, from a patient treated with antithyroid drugs. These receptor sequences come from a man aged 35-49 years with Graves disease. The conserved cysteine and the conserved F or W are not part of the CDR3 here. The size field is filled for only some rows; it gives once, few, many or a size class.

v_call clone_size cdr3_aa
TRBV10-3 many AIGGTGGDTQY
TRBV12-3/TRBV12-4 many ASSLGPGAYNEQF
TRBV4-1 . ASSDSAGGRANTGELF
TRBV6-5 many ASSYYRQNTEAF
TRBV12-5 . ASGLERDYPYEQY
TRBV28 many ASIQGTNEQY
TRBV28 . ASSIHTNTEAF
TRBV3-1 many ASSQHPNGGLGEQY
TRBV18 few ASSYDRGESYNEQF
TRBV25-1 . ASSGWRVGEKLF
TRBV19 . ASSIGDSYEQY
TRBV7-2 many ASSPGDRHGYT
TRBV29-1 . SVDGQGGTEAF
TRBV19 . ASSIVGKNTEAF
TRBV5-1 many ASNPGGSETQY
TRBV7-9 many ASSLGSPGQETQY
TRBV28 few ASSPELYNEQF
TRBV27 many ASSWTGEYEQY
TRBV3-1 few ASSPFSTGELF
TRBV7-9 many ASSLDSTGELF
TRBV11-1 . ASSGRRSYEQY
TRBV9 . ASSPTGVGEKLF
TRBV6-1 many ASKPGTSPQTQY
TRBV29-1 few SISGTNYGYT
TRBV10-2 few ASRDSANYGYT